This T cell receptor beta chain was identified during a study of cytomegalovirus exposure and HLA in healthy donors. Trimming removed 6 bases from V and 7 bases from J, with 16 bases in between. The germline gives CDR1 MNHNS, CDR2 SASEGT. This CDR3 is built from 13 residues. Vbeta (60) and Jbeta (13) primers were used in the PCR. Sequencing was performed with immunoSEQ multiplex PCR; in TCRdb, only in-frame clones are kept and a portion is missing. Of about 160,000 clones listed, 70% to 80% are singletons. This TCR was sampled from a man under 40 in good health and CMV-seropositive. The genes are TRBV6-1 and TRBJ2-7, with D possibly TRBD1 on 6 matching bases. Source material: PBMCs. CDR3 sequence: CASRQWTAWEQYF. For the CDR3, the DNA is TGTGCCAGCAGGCAGTGGACAGCCTGGGAGCAGTACTTC.